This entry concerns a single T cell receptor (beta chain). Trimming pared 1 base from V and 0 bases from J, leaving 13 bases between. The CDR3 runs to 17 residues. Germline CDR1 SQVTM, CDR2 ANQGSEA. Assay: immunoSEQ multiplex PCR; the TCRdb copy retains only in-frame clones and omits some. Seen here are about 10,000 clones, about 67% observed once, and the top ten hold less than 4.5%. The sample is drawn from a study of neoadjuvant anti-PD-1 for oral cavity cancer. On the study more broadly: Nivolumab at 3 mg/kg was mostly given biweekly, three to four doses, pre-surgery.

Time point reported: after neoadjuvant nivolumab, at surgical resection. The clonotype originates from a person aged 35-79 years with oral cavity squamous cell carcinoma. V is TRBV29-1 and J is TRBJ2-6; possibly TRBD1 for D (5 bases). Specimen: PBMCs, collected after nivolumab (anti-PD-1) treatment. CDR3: CSVEGQGPVSGANVLTF. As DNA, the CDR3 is TGCAGCGTTGAAGGGCAGGGCCCCGTCTCTGGGGCCAACGTCCTGACTTTC.